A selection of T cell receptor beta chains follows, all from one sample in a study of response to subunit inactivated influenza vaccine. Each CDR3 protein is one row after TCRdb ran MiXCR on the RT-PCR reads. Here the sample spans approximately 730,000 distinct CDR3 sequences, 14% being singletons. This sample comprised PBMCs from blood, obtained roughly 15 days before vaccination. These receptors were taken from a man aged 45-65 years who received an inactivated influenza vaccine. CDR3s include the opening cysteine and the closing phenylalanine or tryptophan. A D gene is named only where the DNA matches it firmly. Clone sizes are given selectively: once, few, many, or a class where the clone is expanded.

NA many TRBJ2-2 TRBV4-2 TGTGCCAGCAGCCAAGGGCACAGTCTTAAGTCCGGGGAGCTGTTTTTT CASSQGHSLKSGELFF
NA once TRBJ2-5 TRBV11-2 TGTGCCAGCACAGAAAGGGGGAGTCAAGAGACCCAGTACTTC CASTERGSQETQYF
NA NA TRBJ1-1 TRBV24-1 TGTGCCACCAGGTCCCTAATGAACACTGAAGCTTTCTTT CATRSLMNTEAFF
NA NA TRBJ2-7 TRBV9 TGTGCCAGCAGCGTAGCGGAGGGATTGGGGGCCTACGAGCAGTACTTC CASSVAEGLGAYEQYF
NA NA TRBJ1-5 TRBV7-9 TGTGCCAGCAGCTTTAGCAGCGGCGGGGGCAATCAGCCCCAGCATTTT CASSFSSGGGNQPQHF
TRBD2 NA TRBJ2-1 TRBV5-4 TGTGCCAGCAGCTTTCCGGGACTAGCGGTCCTATACAATGAGCAGTTCTTC CASSFPGLAVLYNEQFF
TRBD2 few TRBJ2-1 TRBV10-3 TGTGCCATCTCCCCAGGCGGGGGAAGAGACTACAATGAGCAGTTCTTC CAISPGGGRDYNEQFF
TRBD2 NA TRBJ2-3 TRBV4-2 TGTGCCAGCAGCCAAGACTCTCAACTAGCGGGGAGCACAGATACGCAGTATTTT CASSQDSQLAGSTDTQYF
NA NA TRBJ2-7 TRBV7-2 TGTGCCAGCAGCTTAGTGCTTACAGACGAGCAGTACTTC CASSLVLTDEQYF
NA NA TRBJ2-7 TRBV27 TGTGCCAGCAGTTTCGAAGTAGGGGCCTCCTACGAGCAGTACTTC CASSFEVGASYEQYF
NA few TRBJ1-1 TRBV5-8 TGTGCCAGCAGCTGGGAAGGTACTGAAGCTTTCTTT CASSWEGTEAFF
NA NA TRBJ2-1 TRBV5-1 TGCGCCAGCAGCGTAATCCCGGGAACCTACAATGAGCAGTTCTTC CASSVIPGTYNEQFF
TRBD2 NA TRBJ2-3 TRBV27 TGTGCCAGCAGTTTACCTAGAAAACTCGGGGGGGTCAGCACAGATACGCAGTATTTT CASSLPRKLGGVSTDTQYF
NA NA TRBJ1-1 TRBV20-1 TGCAGTGCTAGAGAACGACAGATGAACACTGAAGCTTTCTTT CSARERQMNTEAFF
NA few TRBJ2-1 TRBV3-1 TGTGCCAGCAGCCAGGGTGATGAGCAGTTCTTC CASSQGDEQFF
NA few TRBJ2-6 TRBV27 TGTGCCAGCAGAGGGCTCTCTGGGGCCAACGTCCTGACTTTC CASRGLSGANVLTF
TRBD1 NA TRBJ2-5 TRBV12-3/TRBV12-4 TGTGCCAGCAGTTCCACCCGGGACAGGGGGCGGCGGGAGACCCAGTACTTC CASSSTRDRGRRETQYF
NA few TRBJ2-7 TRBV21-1 TGTGCCAGCAGCGACACAGGGGTATTGGGCTACGAGCAGTACTTC CASSDTGVLGYEQYF
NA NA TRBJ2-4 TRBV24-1 TGTGCCACCAGTGATCCCCGGGGTTTAAACATTCAGTACTTC CATSDPRGLNIQYF
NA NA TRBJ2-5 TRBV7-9 TGTGCCAGCAGCTTACGAGTCGGCTTGGGAGGAGAGACCCAGTACTTC CASSLRVGLGGETQYF
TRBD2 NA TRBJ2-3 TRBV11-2 TGTGCCCGCAGTCCTAGCGGGAGCTATACGCAGTATTTT CARSPSGSYTQYF
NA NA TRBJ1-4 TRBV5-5 TGTGCCAGCAGCCCCTGGACAGAAGTTACAACTAATGAAAAACTGTTTTTT CASSPWTEVTTNEKLFF
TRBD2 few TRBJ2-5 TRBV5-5 TGTGCCAGCAGTTTTTTCTTAGCGGGAGCAGGAGAGACCCAGTACTTC CASSFFLAGAGETQYF
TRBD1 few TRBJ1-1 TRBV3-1 TGTGCCAGCAGCCCCTACCTGGGACAGGGGTTCACTGAAGCTTTCTTT CASSPYLGQGFTEAFF
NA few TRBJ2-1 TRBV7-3 TGTGCCAGCAGAGGATCGGACAATGAGCAGTTCTTC CASRGSDNEQFF
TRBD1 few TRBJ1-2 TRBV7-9 TGTGCCAGCAGCTCACCATACCGGGACAGGATCCATGGCTACACCTTC CASSSPYRDRIHGYTF
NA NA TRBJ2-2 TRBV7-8 TGTTCCAGCAGCTCCCGAGGGGGGAACACCGGGGAGCTGTTTTTT CSSSSRGGNTGELFF
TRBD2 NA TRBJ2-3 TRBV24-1 TGTGCCACCAGTGAGCCCGGGACTAGCGATCTCTCAGATACGCAGTATTTT CATSEPGTSDLSDTQYF
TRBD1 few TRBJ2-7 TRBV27 TGTGCCAGCAGACGGGACAGAGACTACGAGCAGTACTTC CASRRDRDYEQYF
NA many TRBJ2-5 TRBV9 TGTGCCAGCAGCCTCCAGGGGAACCAAGAGACCCAGTACTTC CASSLQGNQETQYF
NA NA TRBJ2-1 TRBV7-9 TGTGCCAGCAGCCAACGTCCCAGGGGCAGCCCCTACAATGAGCAGTTCTTC CASSQRPRGSPYNEQFF
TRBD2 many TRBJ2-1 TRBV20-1 TGCAGTGCTAGAGACCCTTTAGCGGGAAGGGATGATGAGCAGTTCTTC CSARDPLAGRDDEQFF
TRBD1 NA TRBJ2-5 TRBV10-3 TGTGCCATCAGTGAGGGCCGGGACAGGGTCCAAGAGACCCAGTACTTC CAISEGRDRVQETQYF
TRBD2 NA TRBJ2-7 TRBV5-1 TGCGCCAGCAGCGCTGCACTAGCGGGAGCCCACGAGCAGTACTTC CASSAALAGAHEQYF
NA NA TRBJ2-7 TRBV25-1 TGTGCCAGCAGTGCCCCCATGGGGACGGGAATAGACGAGCAGTACTTC CASSAPMGTGIDEQYF
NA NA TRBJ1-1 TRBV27 TGTGCCAGCAGCTACCGCAGGGTTACTGAAGCTTTCTTT CASSYRRVTEAFF
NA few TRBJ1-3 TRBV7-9 TGTGCCACCACAAGGGCCCTGGGCCCCCTCCCTGGAAACACCATATATTTT CATTRALGPLPGNTIYF
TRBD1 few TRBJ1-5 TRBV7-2 TGTGCCAGCAGCGCCTCGGGACAGGCGGGTGGGCCCCAGCATTTT CASSASGQAGGPQHF
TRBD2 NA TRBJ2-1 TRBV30 TGTGCCTGGAGTGACAATAGCGGGGGAAACTACAATGAGCAGTTCTTC CAWSDNSGGNYNEQFF
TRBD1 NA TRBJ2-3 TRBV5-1 TGCGCCAGCAGCTTGGCGACAGGGATAAGCACAGATACGCAGTATTTT CASSLATGISTDTQYF
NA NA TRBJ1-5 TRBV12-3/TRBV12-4 TGTGCCAGCAGACCGGAGGGACATAGCAATCAGCCCCAGCATTTT CASRPEGHSNQPQHF
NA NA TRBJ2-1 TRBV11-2 TGTGCCAGCAGCTTTCCCCCTGATGAGCAGTTCTTC CASSFPPDEQFF
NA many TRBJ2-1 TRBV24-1 TGTGCCACCAGTATCTCGGGGAATCTCAATGAGCAGTTCTTC CATSISGNLNEQFF
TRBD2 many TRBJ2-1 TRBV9 TGTGCCAGCAGCGGAGATCCGGGAGGATCCTACAATGAGCAGTTCTTC CASSGDPGGSYNEQFF
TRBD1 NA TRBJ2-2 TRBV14 TGTGCCAGCAGCCGGGACAGGGAAGGTTTTGCCGGGGAGCTGTTTTTT CASSRDREGFAGELFF
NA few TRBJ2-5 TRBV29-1 TGCAGCGCCATGCCGTCGCGGTTCCAAGAGACCCAGTACTTC CSAMPSRFQETQYF
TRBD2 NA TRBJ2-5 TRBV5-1 TGCGCCAGCAGCTCCGTGACTAGCGGGAGAGGTAGGAAGACCCAGTACTTC CASSSVTSGRGRKTQYF
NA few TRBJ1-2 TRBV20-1 TGCAGTGCTGTTGACATGGGCTCTTATGGCTACACCTTC CSAVDMGSYGYTF
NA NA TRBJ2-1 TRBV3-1 TGTGCCAGCAGCCAAGATACCAGGATCTACAATGAGCAGTTCTTC CASSQDTRIYNEQFF
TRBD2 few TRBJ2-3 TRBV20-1 TGCAGTGCCACAGGACTAGCGGGAGGAGATACGCAGTATTTT CSATGLAGGDTQYF
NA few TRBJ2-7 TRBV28 TGTGCCAGCATCGACCCGGGACATTACGAGCAGTACTTC CASIDPGHYEQYF